These T cell receptor beta chains were read from a single sample in a study of OX40 agonist ivuxolimab in advanced cancers. The protocol was immunoSEQ multiplex PCR, while the TCRdb copy is restricted to in-frame clones and leaves out a portion. The data hold around 61,000 clones, with approximately 77% observed a single time. This material consisted of CD4+ or CD8+ T cells sorted from blood, taken in a trial of the OX40 agonist ivuxolimab. The receptors derive from an adult with an advanced solid tumor such as melanoma, head and neck, liver or kidney cancer. Both conserved end residues are part of each CDR3. The order of the fields is D gene, V gene, J gene, clone size, CDR3 protein, CDR3 DNA. D genes are given only for firm matches. The size entry is marked missing in some rows and otherwise reads once, few, many or a size class.

d_gene: TRBD1
v_gene: TRBV4-1
j_gene: TRBJ2-7
abundance: -
CDR3aa: CASSQNRGPYYEQYF
CDR3nt: TGCGCCAGCAGCCAGAACAGGGGGCCCTACTACGAGCAGTACTTC

d_gene: -
v_gene: TRBV7-2
j_gene: TRBJ2-7
abundance: -
CDR3aa: CASSLDLAASYEQYF
CDR3nt: TGTGCCAGCAGCTTGGACCTGGCGGCTTCCTACGAGCAGTACTTC

d_gene: -
v_gene: TRBV7-6
j_gene: TRBJ2-2
abundance: -
CDR3aa: CASSLMPGELFF
CDR3nt: TGTGCCAGCAGCTTAATGCCCGGGGAGCTGTTTTTT

d_gene: -
v_gene: TRBV5-1
j_gene: TRBJ2-5
abundance: once
CDR3aa: CASSLGGGVGQETQYF
CDR3nt: TGCGCCAGCAGCTTGGGAGGGGGAGTGGGCCAAGAGACCCAGTACTTC

d_gene: TRBD2
v_gene: TRBV11-2
j_gene: TRBJ2-3
abundance: -
CDR3aa: CASSLYASGRGSTQYF
CDR3nt: TGTGCCAGCAGCTTGTATGCTAGCGGGAGAGGATCGACGCAGTATTTT

d_gene: -
v_gene: TRBV7-9
j_gene: TRBJ2-7
abundance: -
CDR3aa: CASSLGGVIYEQYF
CDR3nt: TGTGCCAGCAGCTTAGGCGGGGTTATCTACGAGCAGTACTTC

d_gene: TRBD1
v_gene: TRBV6-7
j_gene: TRBJ1-4
abundance: -
CDR3aa: CASSYSLTGEAEKLFF
CDR3nt: TGTGCCAGCAGTTACTCCCTGACAGGGGAGGCTGAAAAACTGTTTTTT

d_gene: -
v_gene: TRBV5-1
j_gene: TRBJ1-1
abundance: -
CDR3aa: CASSPGGGTNTEAFF
CDR3nt: TGCGCCAGCAGCCCCGGTGGGGGGACGAACACTGAAGCTTTCTTT

d_gene: -
v_gene: TRBV6-1
j_gene: TRBJ2-5
abundance: -
CDR3aa: CASSEAYGGETQYF
CDR3nt: TGTGCCAGCAGTGAAGCGTACGGGGGAGAGACCCAGTACTTC

d_gene: -
v_gene: TRBV19
j_gene: TRBJ2-6
abundance: -
CDR3aa: CASSMPGVDSGANVLTF
CDR3nt: TGTGCCAGTAGTATGCCAGGGGTGGACTCTGGGGCCAACGTCCTGACTTTC

d_gene: -
v_gene: TRBV28
j_gene: TRBJ2-6
abundance: -
CDR3aa: CASVLGGANVLTF
CDR3nt: TGTGCCAGTGTCCTGGGGGGGGCCAACGTCCTGACTTTC

d_gene: -
v_gene: TRBV11-2
j_gene: TRBJ2-7
abundance: -
CDR3aa: CASSHITGGTYSYEQYF
CDR3nt: TGTGCCAGCAGCCATATCACTGGCGGGACATATTCCTACGAGCAGTACTTC